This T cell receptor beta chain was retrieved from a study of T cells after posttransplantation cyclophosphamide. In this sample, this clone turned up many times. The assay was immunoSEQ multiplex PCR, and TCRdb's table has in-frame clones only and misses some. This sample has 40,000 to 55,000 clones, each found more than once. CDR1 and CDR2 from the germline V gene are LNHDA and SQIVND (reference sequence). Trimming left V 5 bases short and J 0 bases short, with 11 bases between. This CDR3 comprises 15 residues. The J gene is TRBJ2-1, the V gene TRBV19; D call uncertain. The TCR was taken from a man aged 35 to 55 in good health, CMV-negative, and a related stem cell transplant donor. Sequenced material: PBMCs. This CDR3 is CASSVAESSYNEQFF. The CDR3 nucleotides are TGTGCCAGTAGTGTGGCGGAGAGCTCCTACAATGAGCAGTTCTTC.